Ten or more counts support the clone carrying this T cell receptor beta chain. Its antigen is undetermined. The data derive from a study of early T cells in non-severe SARS-CoV-2 infection. Across the study: Chains were not paired, and sequencing was done on bulk RNA from unsorted whole blood.

Each cDNA molecule carried a unique molecular identifier. TCRdb reanalysed the 5' RACE reads using MiXCR and keeps one entry per CDR3 protein. In the table there are more than 85,000 distinct CDR3 sequences, 10% to 15% of which are singletons. Study observations and caveats: Missing private and CD4 specificities, VDJdb matching favored anti-spike CD8 responses.

V was shortened by 0 bases and J by 5 bases, with 8 bases between the two germline ends. There are 14 residues in the CDR3. CDR1 and CDR2 (germline): SGHTA, FQGNSA. The chain links TRBV7-2 to TRBJ1-3, with D unclear. The clonotype comes from an adult who was a healthcare worker with PCR-confirmed SARS-CoV-2 infection or an uninfected control (not recorded which). The material sequenced was whole blood, taken at baseline. CDR3 amino acids: CASSLAYRRNTIYF. CDR3 sequence (DNA): TGTGCCAGCAGCTTAGCTTATCGACGAAACACCATATATTTT.